The source of this TCR beta chain is a study of T cells after yellow fever vaccination (dated by TCRdb to the late 2010s). Turning to the overall study: Libraries from fractions with low cell numbers were prepared with the SMART-Seq v4 Ultra Low Input RNA kit. To follow T-cell clones before and after both primary and booster YFV17D yellow fever vaccination, bulk TCR alpha and beta repertoires underwent longitudinal sequencing. The cohort comprised two healthy male donors, one aged 18 to 30 and one aged 30 to 39 years. Blood was collected at multiple timepoints before and after primary and secondary immunization, and bulk PBMC replicates and cell subsets were isolated.

CDR3 length: 17 amino acids, cysteine to phenylalanine. Only the CDR3 region is kept as DNA, spanning 51 bases read in frame from base 1. A distance of 16 bases separates the germline ends of V and J, which lose 2 bases and 5 bases respectively. Looking up the germline V gene yields CDR1 KGHSH and CDR2 LQKENI. Instrument on record: Illumina NovaSeq 6000. TCR cDNA was synthesized by 5'RACE template switching, through which a universal primer site and unique molecular identifiers were introduced. cDNA synthesis was primed from both the TCR alpha and TCR beta constant segments. Library amplification used two PCR steps, and the second PCR step added sample barcodes and sequencing adapters. Sequencing of libraries was performed on Illumina HiSeq 2500 (2x100 bp) or NovaSeq (2x150 bp). As for how the authors treated the data: MIGEC was used to demultiplex reads and collapse the reads into UMI consensus sequences, and MiXCR was used for V(D)J alignment. Vaccine-responding clonotypes were identified with edgeR using replicate PBMC samples, with FDR below 0.01 and a log2 fold change above 5 up to day 15 being required. CD4 or CD8 identity was assigned to each bulk clonotype according to whether the clonotype was present at higher abundance in the sequenced CD4 repertoire or the sequenced CD8 repertoire. TCRdb took the public reads, trimmed them with fastp at Q25, ran MiXCR for clone calling and kept in-frame beta chains. All rows with the same CDR3 protein become a single entry with the most common DNA and genes. Here the V and J calls rest on TCRdb's processing, not on the authors' analysis. The sample data list 250,000 to 350,000 distinct CDR3 sequences, and under 9% of these were observed just once. The ten biggest clones cover about 3.5% of the sample.

In the paper's terms, the treatment or condition label means: live attenuated yellow fever vaccine strain. A standard Ficoll-Paque protocol was used to isolate PBMCs from peripheral blood. Dynabeads CD4 and CD8 positive selection kits were used to isolate the CD4 and CD8 T-cell fractions. TriZol was used to extract RNA from bulk PBMCs, from CD4 and CD8 fractions, and from dextramer-positive and dextramer-negative fractions. Beyond this particular receptor, the publication reports: The study included only two donors, which limits how far the findings can be generalized. A small fraction of clonotypes appeared in both the CD4 and CD8 compartments, likely as a result of convergent recombination. Most clones expanded after primary vaccination (about 95% of CD4 and 70% to 90% of CD8) were re-detected after the booster, suggesting that broad memory maintenance occurred. The secondary T-cell response was weaker than the primary response but faster, peaking on day 5 instead of day 15. Computational filtering was needed because FACS-sorted repertoires could contain abundant contaminating clonotypes from the bulk population.

Of note for this clonotype: The target of this receptor is not known. Base quality data are lacking; no much larger clone is found one base away.

The source material was CD4+ T cells sorted from PBMCs, sampled 5 days after the yellow fever booster vaccination. The chain links TRBV18 with TRBJ1-6, with no confidently assigned D gene. The sequence came from a man younger than 30 who received the YFV17D yellow fever vaccine. The encoded CDR3 is CASSPTTGAGNNSPLHF. The nucleotide sequence is given as TGTGCCAGCTCACCAACGACCGGTGCGGGAAATAATTCACCCCTCCACTTT.